This T cell receptor (beta chain) stems from a study of T cells in pancreatic ductal adenocarcinoma. Measured with immunoSEQ multiplex PCR; TCRdb has only the in-frame clones, and not every one. This table has 100,000 or so clones, roughly 95% appearing once. As for this clone: What it recognizes is unknown.

Notes on the study in general: Tumors hold more CD45RO+ effector T cells, which may bias toward lower diversity.

The germline CDR1 and CDR2 sequences are MNHNY and SVGAGI (reference sequence). Losses at the gene ends were 6 bases for V and 0 bases for J; bases not matched to a gene: 4. This CDR3 has 14 residues. No neoadjuvant therapy was given to the selected pancreatic ductal adenocarcinoma patients before their surgery. The sample comprised PBMCs. This clonotype originated in a human donor with pancreatic ductal adenocarcinoma. The chain carries TRBV6-6 and TRBJ2-7; the match to TRBD2 covers 8 bases. Here the CDR3 DNA reads TGTGCCAGCAGGTTAGCGGGACACTCCTACGAGCAGTACTTC. Its protein product is CASRLAGHSYEQYF.